The table lists the clone carrying this TCR beta chain with a count of one. This record comes from a study of PD-L1 blockade in urothelial cancer. Study overall: Blood analysis was done at 3 weeks (second dose) and 6 weeks after treatment began. T cell content in blood samples showed a median of approximately 140,000.

Described time point: peripheral blood 6 weeks after treatment start. The number of samples from each patient was between 1 and 8, taken pretreatment and on-treatment. Synthetic TCR analog templates were spiked into all PCRs individually. Here immunoSEQ multiplex PCR was the method, and the copy in TCRdb shows in-frame clones only, minus some. The data show fewer than 90,000 clones, 91% seen once. Germline CDR1 is SGDLS and CDR2 is YYNGEE. Trimming shortened V by 2 bases and J by 6 bases, and 18 bases separated the two germline ends. CDR3 size: 15 residues. The origin of this receptor is a woman over 75 with urothelial cancer. The sample here was PBMCs, taken around atezolizumab (anti-PD-L1) treatment. The chain carries TRBV9 and TRBJ2-7, with D unresolved. Here the CDR3 reads CASSVIDEVLSEQYF. In DNA, the CDR3 is TGTGCCAGCAGCGTTATAGACGAGGTTCTCTCCGAGCAGTACTTC.